The entry that follows covers one T cell receptor beta chain sequence. Its cognate antigen is unknown. Per the germline V gene, CDR1 is SGHRS and CDR2 is YFSETQ. Germline trimming cut 3 bases from V and 0 bases from J; bases unmatched to any gene: 2. The CDR3 totals 16 residues. The sample is drawn from a study of vaccination effects on CD4 cells after COVID-19. Expansion with viral peptide pools was applied to antigen-specific CD4+ T cells by the ViraFEST assay prior to sequencing. CD4+ T cell isolation took place after less than 13 days of culture. Two-dose BNT162b2 or mRNA-1273 vaccination was given to participants. Sequenced by immunoSEQ multiplex PCR; TCRdb stores in-frame clones only, minus some. The sample records some 30,000 clones, over 70% being singletons.

This sequence was found in a human donor who received a COVID-19 vaccine. Sequencing used CD4+ T cells from PBMCs cultured with HCoV-229E spike peptides, obtained after COVID-19 vaccination. The chain recombines TRBV5-1 with TRBJ2-3; 12 bases match TRBD2. CDR3 in amino acids: CASSSGTSGSTDTQYF. As DNA, the CDR3 is TGCGCCAGCAGCTCGGGGACTAGCGGGAGCACAGATACGCAGTATTTT.